Each of the 13 T cell receptor beta chains below was sequenced from the same sample in a study of CD8 T cells in Susac syndrome. Random hexamers were used to reverse transcribe the RNA input (0.5 to 1 ug). One entry per CDR3 protein results from TCRdb running MiXCR on the immunoSEQ multiplex PCR reads. This table holds over 150,000 distinct CDR3 sequences, roughly 95% found once. The sample was CD4+ T cells from PBMCs. Receptor source: a human donor with Susac syndrome.

The genes are TRBV7-9 and TRBJ2-1; D remains ambiguous. Germline V CDR1 and CDR2: SEHNR, FQNEAQ (reference sequence). V was shortened by 5 bases and J by 6 bases, with 8 bases between the two germline ends. The CDR3 sequence is 12 residues long. CDR3 nucleotides: TGTGCCAGCAGCCTCAGCAGCAATGAGCAGTTCTTC. Amino acid sequence: CASSLSSNEQFF.

This chain uses TRBV19 with TRBJ2-1, with a tentative D call TRBD1 (5 bases). The V gene's germline CDR1 is LNHDA and CDR2 SQIVND (reference sequence). V dropped 5 bases and J dropped 4 bases, with 9 bases sitting between them. The CDR3 spans 13 residues. CDR3 residues: CASSLGPYNEQFF. CDR3 in DNA: TGTGCCAGTAGTCTGGGGCCTTACAATGAGCAGTTCTTC.

The V gene is TRBV6-1, the J gene TRBJ2-5; no definite D call. Germline V gives CDR1 MNHNS, CDR2 SASEGT. V shed 7 bases and J shed 4 bases, with 16 bases lying between them. The CDR3 spans 14 residues. The CDR3 is CASNRPSFPETQYF. The CDR3 DNA reads as TGTGCCAGCAACCGGCCTAGTTTCCCAGAGACCCAGTACTTC.

The chain is built from TRBV7-3 and TRBJ2-1, with unresolved D. V lost 2 bases, J lost 4 bases, and 12 bases lay in between. Germline lookup yields CDR1 SGHTA and CDR2 FQGTGA. CDR3 length equals 15 residues. The CDR3 spells CASSLSRSPYNEQFF. CDR3 DNA sequence: TGTGCCAGCAGCTTATCGCGCAGTCCTTACAATGAGCAGTTCTTC.

This chain links TRBV3-1 with TRBJ2-7, with TRBD2 identical over 12 bases. The V segment lost 4 bases and the J segment 3 bases; nucleotides outside the gene matches: 4. CDR1 is LGHDT, CDR2 YNNKEL, per germline (reference sequence). This CDR3 region has 15 residues. CDR3 sequence (DNA): TGTGCCAGCAGCCCGGGGACTAGCGGGCGCTACGAGCAGTACTTC. Translated: CASSPGTSGRYEQYF.

This chain joins TRBV29-1 and TRBJ2-5, with D unclear. CDR3 length: 12 residues. The germline V gene encodes CDR1 SQVTM and CDR2 ANQGSEA. The V gene lost 3 bases and the J gene lost 3 bases, with 8 bases spanning the gap. Here the CDR3 reads CSVDHVKETQYF. The CDR3 DNA reads TGCAGCGTTGACCACGTGAAAGAGACCCAGTACTTC.

The chain joins TRBV28 to TRBJ2-7; 8 bases map to TRBD1. Germline V lookup: CDR1 MDHEN, CDR2 SYDVKM. Trimming at V came to 4 bases and at J to 1 base, leaving 6 bases not matched to a gene. This CDR3 has 15 amino acids. The CDR3 region has the DNA TGTGCCAGCAGTTCCGGACAGGGTGGGTCCTACGAGCAGTACGTC. As protein: CASSSGQGGSYEQYV.

The chain joins TRBV9 to TRBJ2-5, with D unclear. The CDR3 length is 14 residues. Trimming left V 3 bases short and J 1 base short, with 10 bases between. Looked up from germline, CDR1 is SGDLS and CDR2 is YYNGEE. The CDR3, as DNA: TGTGCCAGCAGCGCCCTCCCAACCCAAGAGACCCAGTACTTC. This codes for CASSALPTQETQYF.

The gene calls are TRBV2 and TRBJ2-7; 9 bases match TRBD1. The germline V gene has CDR1 SNHLY and CDR2 FYNNEI. Trimming cost V 5 bases and J 6 bases; bases outside gene matches: 5. CDR3 length equals 13 residues. For the CDR3, the DNA is TGTGCCAGCAGTTCGGACAGGGGCGGCGAGCAGTACGTC. Encoded protein: CASSSDRGGEQYV.

This clonotype showed up just once. This chain joins TRBV7-9 and TRBJ1-6; weak D call: TRBD1 (6 bases). Germline CDR1 is SEHNR and CDR2 is FQNEAQ (reference sequence). This CDR3 has 14 amino acids. Trimming pared 4 bases from V and 8 bases from J, leaving 12 bases between. The CDR3 DNA is TGTGCCAGCAGCTCACAGGGCGCCCATTCACCCCTCCACTTT. This gives the protein CASSSQGAHSPLHF.

J is TRBJ1-2 and V is TRBV12-3 or TRBV12-4; the match to TRBD1 covers 7 bases. Losses at the gene ends were 6 bases for V and 8 bases for J; bases not matched to a gene: 6. The CDR3 length is 12 residues. The CDR3 coding sequence is TGTGCCAGCAGGCTCACAGGGGCGGGCTACACCTTC. Amino acids: CASRLTGAGYTF.

The chain has TRBV7-8 and TRBJ2-7; the match to TRBD1 covers 8 bases. Germline CDR1 is SGHVS and CDR2 is FQNEAQ. The CDR3 loop spans 15 amino acids. The trim removed 3 bases at V and 1 base at J, leaving 5 bases unmatched. CDR3 nucleotides: TGTGCCAGCAGCTTCCCAGGGGGCAGGTCCTACGAGCAGTACTTC. Protein product: CASSFPGGRSYEQYF.

Here the CDR3 DNA reads TGTGCCAGCAGTTTGTCCCTATTAAATCAGCCCCAGCATTTT. It codes for CASSLSLLNQPQHF. The rearrangement uses TRBV28 and TRBJ1-5, with D unresolved. This CDR3 is built from 14 residues. CDR1 and CDR2 from the germline V gene are MDHEN and SYDVKM. The ends were cut back, 3 bases at V and 4 bases at J, with 10 bases in the middle.